One sample yielded the 12 T cell receptor beta chains listed below, sequenced in a study of Ad26.COV2.S vaccination and SARS-CoV-2 variants. Treatment in this sample: around 19 received Ad26.COV2.S at low or high dose, single or two shots; 5 received placebo; per-sample allocation not given. Following the first vaccine or placebo injection, samples were taken on day 63. Produced via immunoSEQ multiplex PCR; TCRdb's table is partial and in-frame only. Counted here are hundreds of thousands of clones, around 92% occurring once; the ten biggest clones make up around 1.4%. The sequencing used peripheral blood, collected in a trial of Ad26.COV2.S vaccine versus placebo. The receptors here all came from a person aged 18 to 59 who received the Ad26.COV2.S COVID-19 vaccine or a placebo.

The rearrangement links TRBV2 to TRBJ2-1; D ambiguous. V dropped 7 bases and J dropped 9 bases, with 16 bases sitting between them. This CDR3 is 13 amino acids long. Germline CDR1 SNHLY, CDR2 FYNNEI. For the CDR3, the DNA is TGTGCCAGCACGGTGGGTTACTCCGGTGAGCAGTTCTTC. This encodes CASTVGYSGEQFF.

V usage is TRBV28 and J usage is TRBJ2-4, with 8 bases lining up with TRBD1. This CDR3 has 14 amino acids. The germline CDR1 and CDR2 sequences are MDHEN and SYDVKM. The trim removed 6 bases at V and 6 bases at J, leaving 7 bases unmatched. In nucleotides, the CDR3 is TGTGCCAGCAGAAGACAGGGGCAGGGAAACATTCAGTACTTC. Protein product: CASRRQGQGNIQYF.

The V gene is TRBV5-5, the J gene TRBJ1-4; TRBD1 aligns across 8 bases. This CDR3 has 14 residues. J lost 8 bases, V lost 3 bases, and 6 bases had no gene match. Germline CDR1 SGHKS, CDR2 YYEKEE (reference sequence). This chain's CDR3 is CASSSGQGGEKLFF. The CDR3 coding sequence is TGTGCCAGCAGCTCTGGACAGGGCGGAGAAAAACTGTTTTTT.

This clone came up once. The genes are TRBV24-1 and TRBJ1-5; D may be TRBD1 (5 bases). CDR3 size: 15 residues. Trimming took off 7 bases at V and 0 bases at J, with 12 bases between the two ends. From germline, CDR1 is KGHDR and CDR2 SFDVKD. The CDR3 here is CATSSGRDSNQPQHF. The CDR3 bases are TGTGCCACCAGCAGTGGCAGGGATAGCAATCAGCCCCAGCATTTT.

This chain joins TRBV11-2 and TRBJ1-1, with 8 bases that match TRBD1. CDR3 length: 14 residues. Germline CDR1 reads SGHAT; CDR2 reads FQNNGV. V trimming: 4 bases; J trimming: 9 bases; junction bases outside the gene matches: 10. CDR3 coding DNA: TGTGCCAGCAGCTATGGGACAGGTCAAATGAAAGCTTTCTTT. Translated, it gives CASSYGTGQMKAFF.

The chain is built from TRBV24-1 and TRBJ1-2; 8 nucleotides match TRBD1. This CDR3 spans 15 amino acids. Germline trimming cut 3 bases from V and 6 bases from J; bases unmatched to any gene: 8. CDR1 KGHDR and CDR2 SFDVKD come from the germline V gene. The CDR3 loop is CATSDTGGNRHGYTF. The CDR3 bases are TGTGCCACCAGTGATACAGGGGGGAATAGACATGGCTACACCTTC.

The chain combines TRBV6-5 with TRBJ2-3; D possibly matches TRBD1 or TRBD2 (5 bases each). This CDR3 spans 13 amino acids. V was clipped by 6 bases and J by 2 bases, with 9 bases between them. Germline V gives CDR1 MNHEY, CDR2 SVGAGI. Here the CDR3 DNA reads TGTGCCAGCAGGGGACGCTCCACAGATACGCAGTATTTT. Protein sequence: CASRGRSTDTQYF.

This chain links TRBV6-5 with TRBJ2-2, with 8 positions matching TRBD2. This CDR3 contains 15 residues. Germline CDR1 and CDR2: MNHEY and SVGAGI. The ends lost 2 bases at V and 5 bases at J; junction bases unmatched: 4. The CDR3 spells CASSYRRLATGELFF. CDR3 nucleotide sequence: TGTGCCAGCAGTTACCGTCGACTAGCGACCGGGGAGCTGTTTTTT.

The chain is built from TRBV29-1 and TRBJ2-7, with a tentative D call TRBD2 (6 bases). The germline gives CDR1 SQVTM, CDR2 ANQGSEA. V was pared by 5 bases and J by 3 bases, with 14 bases between. This CDR3 spans 13 amino acids. The CDR3 region has the DNA TGCAGCGTTCTATCCGGGAGCGGCTACGAGCAGTACTTC. Translation gives CSVLSGSGYEQYF.

The V gene is TRBV7-9, the J gene TRBJ2-3, with D maybe TRBD2 (6 bases). Deletions cut 5 bases from V and 2 bases from J, with 11 bases between. This CDR3 is built from 14 residues. Germline CDR1 and CDR2: SEHNR and FQNEAQ (reference sequence). The CDR3 region is CASSTGGLTDTQYF. DNA of the CDR3: TGTGCCAGCAGCACCGGGGGACTCACAGATACGCAGTATTTT.

The J gene is TRBJ2-5, the V gene TRBV9; TRBD1 matches at 10 bases. CDR1 and CDR2 (germline): SGDLS, YYNGEE. This CDR3 is built from 14 residues. Losses at the gene ends were 3 bases for V and 4 bases for J; bases not matched to a gene: 3. CDR3 coding DNA: TGTGCCAGCAGCGCAGGGACAGGGGCAGAGACCCAGTACTTC. It yields the protein CASSAGTGAETQYF. Filled out from reference TRBV9 and TRBJ2-5, the complete variable domain reads DSGVTQTPKHLITATGQRVTLRCSPRSGDLSVYWYQQSLDQGLQFLIQYYNGEERAKGNILERFSAQQFPDLHSELNLSSLELGDSALYFCASSAGTGAETQYFGPGTRLLVL.

The J gene is TRBJ2-1, the V gene TRBV2; D is uncertain. The germline V and J ends were trimmed by 6 bases and 10 bases, with 13 bases remaining between them. The CDR3 runs 12 residues. The germline CDR1 and CDR2 sequences are SNHLY and FYNNEI. CDR3 coding DNA: TGTGCCAGCAGGCGAGAGGAGCAAGAGCAGTTCTTC. Its protein product is CASRREEQEQFF.